These T cell receptor beta chains were read from a single sample in a study of blood T cell repertoires in COVID-19. TCRdb keeps only in-frame clones here, not all; method: immunoSEQ multiplex PCR. The sample yields 35,000 to 50,000 clones, around 70% seen once. Sequencing used peripheral blood. These receptors originate from an older man with acute or convalescent COVID-19. The CDR3 runs from the conserved cysteine through the conserved F or W. A D gene is named only where the DNA matches it firmly. A clone size is listed for some rows: how often the clone was seen (once, few, many), or a class if it is expanded.

V	size	D	J	DNA	CDR3
TRBV11-2	-	-	TRBJ2-3	TGTGCCAGCAGCTTCCAAGAGTCAGATACGCAGTATTTT	CASSFQESDTQYF
TRBV7-8	-	-	TRBJ1-4	TGTGCCAGCAGCCAGGCCTCGGGGGAAAAACTGTTTTTT	CASSQASGEKLFF
TRBV4-1	once	-	TRBJ2-3	TGCGCCAGCACCCCAGAACCGCAACATGACACAGATACGCAGTATTTT	CASTPEPQHDTDTQYF
TRBV11-3	-	TRBD1	TRBJ1-6	TGTGCCAGCAGCACTAGGGGACAGGGGAGGGATTCACCCCTCCACTTT	CASSTRGQGRDSPLHF
TRBV5-1	-	TRBD1	TRBJ2-7	TGCGCCAGCAGCTTGGAACAGGGGAGCTACGAGCAGTACTTC	CASSLEQGSYEQYF
TRBV5-1	-	TRBD1	TRBJ2-7	TGCGCCAGCAGCCCCGACAGGGTCCCCTACGAGCAGTACTTC	CASSPDRVPYEQYF
TRBV2	-	-	TRBJ1-2	TGTGCCAGCAGTGAACCAGTCACTCGGGACTATGGCTACACCTTC	CASSEPVTRDYGYTF
TRBV30	few	-	TRBJ1-1	TGTGCCTGGAGTCCCCCAGGGAACACTGAAGCTTTCTTT	CAWSPPGNTEAFF
TRBV5-1	-	-	TRBJ1-2	TGCGCCAGCACCCCTGGTGGGGGGTTGGGTAACTATGGCTACACCTTC	CASTPGGGLGNYGYTF
TRBV6-6	-	-	TRBJ2-7	TGTGCCAGCAGACTTTCTAGCGCGAACTACGAGCAGTACTTC	CASRLSSANYEQYF
TRBV19	medium-sized	-	TRBJ1-1	TGTGCCAGTAAACCGGGACATATGAACACTGAAGCTTTCTTT	CASKPGHMNTEAFF
TRBV3-1/TRBV3-2	-	-	TRBJ1-3	TGTGCCAGCAGCCCCCGAACAGGGACTGGAAACACCATATATTTT	CASSPRTGTGNTIYF
TRBV10-3	-	TRBD2	TRBJ2-3	TGTGCCATCAGCCCTAGCGGGACTACTAGCACAGATACGCAGTATTTT	CAISPSGTTSTDTQYF
TRBV6-5	-	TRBD1	TRBJ1-1	TGTGCCAGCAGCAGGGGGCCGATGAACACTGAAGCTTTCTTT	CASSRGPMNTEAFF
TRBV7-3	-	-	TRBJ1-4	TGTGCCAGCAGCTTGCGTGGAGGTGAAAAACTGTTTTTT	CASSLRGGEKLFF
TRBV9	-	-	TRBJ1-2	TGTGCCACCATGACCGACGGGAGGGAGAATGGCTACACCTTC	CATMTDGRENGYTF
TRBV7-2	-	TRBD1	TRBJ1-2	TGTGCCAGCAGCATTACCGGGACAGAATCTAACTATGGCTACACCTTC	CASSITGTESNYGYTF
TRBV29-1	-	-	TRBJ2-7	TGCAGCGTTGAAGGGGCTAGCAGGCAGTACTTC	CSVEGASRQYF
TRBV19	-	TRBD2	TRBJ2-3	TGTGCCAGTAGTACGACTGCCGGGACTACCGTTCCGTATTTT	CASSTTAGTTVPYF
TRBV18	-	TRBD2	TRBJ2-1	TGTGCCAGCTCACCACCGGGGGGGGATTACGAGCAGTTCTTC	CASSPPGGDYEQFF
TRBV3-1/TRBV3-2	-	TRBD1	TRBJ2-7	TGTGCCAGCAGCCCCTTGGCGGGACAGGTCTCCTACGAGCAGTACTTC	CASSPLAGQVSYEQYF
TRBV28	medium-sized	TRBD1	TRBJ1-1	TGTGCCAGCAGTTTAAGCGTCCAGGGGGGCACTGAAGCTTTCTTT	CASSLSVQGGTEAFF
TRBV7-9	-	-	TRBJ2-5	TGTGCCAGCAGCCAGGGACACCCTGGGGAGACCCAGTACTTC	CASSQGHPGETQYF
TRBV2	few	-	TRBJ2-7	TGTGCCAGCAGTGTTGACCTCTGGGGGGACAGAACTACCTACGAGCAGTACTTC	CASSVDLWGDRTTYEQYF
TRBV11-2	-	TRBD2	TRBJ2-3	TGTGCCAGCAGCTCTCTAGCGGGGGGGGCAGATACGCAGTATTTT	CASSSLAGGADTQYF
TRBV28	few	TRBD1	TRBJ2-2	TGTGCCAGCAGCCGCGACAGGGCGAACACCGGGGAGCTGTTTTTT	CASSRDRANTGELFF
TRBV24-1	-	TRBD1	TRBJ2-1	TGTGCCACCAGTGACCCGGGACAGGGGGCCGACAATGAGCAGTTCTTC	CATSDPGQGADNEQFF
TRBV27	-	TRBD2	TRBJ2-1	TGTGCCAGCAGTTCCGCCGCGGGGGGGCTATGGTATGAGCAGTTCTTC	CASSSAAGGLWYEQFF
TRBV7-2	-	TRBD1	TRBJ2-3	TGTGCCAGCAGCCCGCGGACAGGGAGAGGCACAGATACGCAGTATTTT	CASSPRTGRGTDTQYF